Sequencing of this T cell receptor beta chain was carried out in a study of T-cell reconstitution after alpha-beta-depleted transplantation in children. Study-wide results and caveats: Expanded graft clones numbering several hundred reportedly gave rise to alpha-beta T cells about two months after transplant. From newly produced T cells came most of the T-cell counts and diversity one year after transplant. Recipient T cells and thymic progenitors that survived gave rise to the high TCRbeta diversity observed at day 60 in some patients.

This clonotype is a singleton in its sample. Its antigen remains unknown. Using unique molecular identifiers, the investigators prepared the TCRbeta library. TCRdb analysed the PCR reads with MiXCR anew, one entry per CDR3 protein. The table has about 47,000 distinct CDR3 sequences, around half seen once. The input for sequencing was peripheral blood, taken before TCRalphabeta/CD19-depleted stem cell transplant. The TCR was taken from a boy in the first two years of life with SCID, due to receive a stem cell transplant.

CDR3 loop: CASSSPSEGTIHLSGYTF. The CDR3 nucleotides read TGCGCCAGCAGCTCCCCAAGCGAGGGGACGATTCATTTGAGCGGCTACACCTTC. The chain employs TRBV5-1 and TRBJ1-2, with D maybe TRBD1 (5 bases). The V gene's germline CDR1 is SGHRS and CDR2 YFSETQ. The CDR3 spans 18 residues. V gave up 3 bases and J gave up 8 bases, with 29 bases separating them.